These 19 T cell receptor beta chains came from one sample sequenced in a study of CD8+ T cells in alopecia areata. Once RNA had been extracted, it was reverse transcribed into cDNA to act as the sequencing template. Repertoires were generated with immunoSEQ multiplex PCR, while TCRdb's copy carries only in-frame clones and drops some. Of about 150,000 clones listed, about 87% were seen once; the top ten hold approximately 16%. The sample here was CD8+ T cells sorted from blood, taken at week 0. Every receptor here comes from a human donor with alopecia areata.

CDR3 region: CASSFSRIGTGELFF. The CDR3 bases are TGCGCCAGCAGCTTTTCCAGGATTGGCACCGGGGAGCTGTTTTTT. The genes are TRBV5-1 and TRBJ2-2; no definite D call. The CDR3 sequence is 15 residues long. CDR1 and CDR2 (germline): SGHRS, YFSETQ. Trimming removed 2 bases from V and 4 bases from J, with 12 bases in between.

This rearrangement joins TRBV5-4 to TRBJ1-2, with a weak D call TRBD1 (6 bases). CDR3 size: 13 residues. V lost 6 bases, J lost 7 bases, and 16 bases lay in between. Germline V gene sequence: CDR1 SGHNT, CDR2 YYREEE (reference sequence). The CDR3 DNA follows: TGTGCCAGCACCTCATTGACAGGCAGTGGCTACACCTTC. This translates into CASTSLTGSGYTF.

The V gene is TRBV15, the J gene TRBJ2-3, with D maybe TRBD1 (6 bases). The CDR3 is 17 amino acids. Looked up from germline, CDR1 is LNHNV and CDR2 is YYDKDF (reference sequence). Deletions cut 5 bases from V and 2 bases from J, with 20 bases between. DNA of the CDR3: TGTGCCACCAGCGGACCCACAGGGATGGAGCACACAGATACGCAGTATTTT. Its translation: CATSGPTGMEHTDTQYF.

The sample holds a few counts of this clone. The chain uses TRBV2 and TRBJ2-1; the D gene is possibly TRBD2 (5 bases). This CDR3 is 12 amino acids long. V dropped 5 bases and J dropped 8 bases, with 10 bases sitting between them. The V gene's germline CDR1 is SNHLY and CDR2 FYNNEI. The CDR3 DNA is TGTGCCAGCAGTCCCTTACTAGATGAGCAGTTCTTC. This translates into CASSPLLDEQFF.

This chain connects TRBV7-9 to TRBJ2-7, with D uncertain. Germline assignment: CDR1 SEHNR and CDR2 FQNEAQ (reference sequence). V was pared by 1 base and J by 7 bases, with 8 bases between. This CDR3 is built from 12 residues. This CDR3 is CASSLGPFEQYF. CDR3 nucleotides: TGTGCCAGCAGCTTAGGCCCTTTTGAGCAGTACTTC.

The chain joins TRBV7-9 to TRBJ2-3; 7 nucleotides line up with TRBD1. This CDR3 contains 13 residues. CDR1 SEHNR and CDR2 FQNEAQ come from the germline V gene (reference sequence). The V and J ends lost 5 bases and 11 bases, in that order; junction bases with no gene match: 10. The CDR3 loop reads CASSPKTGKEQYF. Here the CDR3 DNA reads TGTGCCAGCAGCCCAAAGACAGGGAAAGAGCAGTATTTT. Full variable domain (outside the CDR3, taken from reference TRBV7-9 and TRBJ2-3): DTGVSQNPRHKITKRGQNVTFRCDPISEHNRLYWYRQTLGQGPEFLTYFQNEAQLEKSRLLSDRFSAERPKGSFSTLEIQRTEQGDSAMYLCASSPKTGKEQYFGPGTRLTVL.

The J gene is TRBJ2-7, the V gene TRBV7-9; D is ambiguous. The V end lost 5 bases, the J end lost 7 bases, and 15 bases lay between the germline ends. Germline loops: CDR1 SEHNR, CDR2 FQNEAQ (reference sequence). This CDR3 comprises 13 residues. The CDR3 is CASSETGRSEQYF. Written as DNA, the CDR3 is TGTGCCAGCAGCGAAACTGGACGTAGTGAGCAGTACTTC.

The chain employs TRBV2 and TRBJ2-1; D gene uncertain. CDR1 is SNHLY and CDR2 is FYNNEI in the germline V gene. V dropped 4 bases and J dropped 9 bases, with 10 bases sitting between them. The CDR3 extends over 12 amino acids. CDR3 bases: TGTGCCAGCAGTGCAATACTCGGTGAGCAGTTCTTC. Translated, it gives CASSAILGEQFF.

The rearrangement links TRBV10-2 to TRBJ2-2; D not certain. Germline CDR1 WSHSY, CDR2 SAAADI. This CDR3 contains 13 residues. V was trimmed by 5 bases and J by 0 bases, leaving 4 bases between them. CDR3: CASSTANTGELFF. The CDR3 nucleotides are TGCGCCAGCAGTACAGCGAACACCGGGGAGCTGTTTTTT.

The V call is TRBV5-6, the J call TRBJ1-4, with D hard to call. Looked up from germline, CDR1 is SGHDT and CDR2 is YYEEEE. There are 16 residues in the CDR3. V dropped 6 bases and J dropped 2 bases, with 17 bases sitting between them. The CDR3 region is CASTITGVGTNEKLFF. CDR3 nucleotides: TGTGCCAGCACCATCACGGGTGTCGGGACTAATGAAAAACTGTTTTTT.

This chain links TRBV29-1 with TRBJ2-2; 7 bases line up with TRBD2. Germline V gene data show CDR1 as SQVTM and CDR2 as ANQGSEA. The CDR3 spans 14 residues. With V trimmed by 5 bases and J by 0 bases, 3 bases remained unmatched. CDR3 nucleotides: TGCAGCGTTCGGGACTACTCGAACACCGGGGAGCTGTTTTTT. It codes for CSVRDYSNTGELFF.

The chain employs TRBV7-9 and TRBJ1-4; D is undetermined. V lost 2 bases and J lost 7, with 11 bases in between. The germline gives CDR1 SEHNR, CDR2 FQNEAQ (reference sequence). The CDR3 spans 14 residues. CDR3 amino acids: CASSLSTTGEKLFF. The CDR3 nucleotides are TGTGCCAGCAGCTTATCTACGACTGGTGAAAAACTGTTTTTT.

This chain links TRBV7-9 with TRBJ1-6; 8 bases are shared with TRBD1. CDR1 is SEHNR, CDR2 FQNEAQ, per germline (reference sequence). V lost 8 bases, J lost 7 bases, and 16 bases stayed unmatched. CDR3 size: 17 residues. The CDR3 sequence: CASLLWDRSSPNSPLHF. The CDR3 DNA is TGTGCCAGCCTTCTGTGGGACAGGAGTTCCCCAAATTCACCCCTCCACTTT.

V gene TRBV11-2 combines with J gene TRBJ2-3; 14 bases align to TRBD2. The CDR3 loop spans 15 amino acids. Germline CDR1 reads SGHAT; CDR2 reads FQNNGV. V shed 5 bases and J 4 bases; nucleotides not matched to a gene: 2. The CDR3 coding sequence is TGTGCCAGCAGCCAGGGACTAGCGGGAGCAGATACGCAGTATTTT. It codes for CASSQGLAGADTQYF.

V and J are TRBV27 and TRBJ2-5, with D hard to call. Germline CDR1 and CDR2: MNHEY and SMNVEV (reference sequence). The CDR3 covers 14 residues. V lost 4 bases and J 5 bases, leaving 14 bases between the germline ends. CDR3 sequence reads: CASSSTTISETQYF. Here the CDR3 DNA reads TGTGCCAGCAGTTCAACGACGATATCGGAGACCCAGTACTTC.

This clone has a single count. The chain joins TRBV5-1 to TRBJ2-7; a weak D match, TRBD1 (5 bases). The CDR3 consists of 15 residues. The V gene's germline CDR1 is SGHRS and CDR2 YFSETQ. Trimming removed 0 bases at V and 2 bases at J, with 12 bases between. CDR3 in amino acids: CASSLGAGQPYEQYF. The CDR3 nucleotides read TGCGCCAGCAGCTTGGGGGCAGGGCAACCCTACGAGCAGTACTTC.

This clone was seen a single time. The rearrangement links TRBV9 to TRBJ1-6; TRBD1 matches 10 bases. V trimming: 0 bases; J trimming: 6 bases; junction bases outside the gene matches: 0. CDR1 and CDR2 (germline): SGDLS, YYNGEE. The CDR3 totals 15 residues. The CDR3 is CASSVGTGGNSPLHF. The CDR3 coding sequence is TGTGCCAGCAGCGTAGGGACAGGGGGTAATTCACCCCTCCACTTT.

J is TRBJ2-1 and V is TRBV7-6; 9 positions match TRBD2. J gave up 2 bases and V 0 bases, and 8 bases lay outside the gene matches. CDR1 SGHVS and CDR2 FNYEAQ come from the germline V gene. The CDR3 has 18 residues. The CDR3 DNA sequence: TGTGCCAGCAGCTTAGCGGGTAGGAGCGGGAGGACCTACAATGAGCAGTTCTTC. It translates to CASSLAGRSGRTYNEQFF.

V and J are TRBV30 and TRBJ1-1; the match to TRBD1 covers 11 bases. CDR1 is GTSNPN, CDR2 SVGIG, per germline (reference sequence). The CDR3 sequence is 13 residues long. J gave up 7 bases and V 2 bases, and 3 bases lay outside the gene matches. The CDR3 region has the DNA TGTGCCTGGAGTTCCGGGACAGGGGGTGAAGCTTTCTTT. It codes for CAWSSGTGGEAFF.